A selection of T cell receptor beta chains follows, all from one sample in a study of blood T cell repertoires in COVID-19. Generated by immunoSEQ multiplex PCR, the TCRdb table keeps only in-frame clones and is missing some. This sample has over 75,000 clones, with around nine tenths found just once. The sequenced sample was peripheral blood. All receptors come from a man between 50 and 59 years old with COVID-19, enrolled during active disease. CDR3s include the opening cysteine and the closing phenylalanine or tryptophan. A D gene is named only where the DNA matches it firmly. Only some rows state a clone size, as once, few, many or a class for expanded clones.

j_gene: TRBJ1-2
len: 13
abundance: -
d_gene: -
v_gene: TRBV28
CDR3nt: TGTGCCAGCAGTTTATATCAGAGGTATGGCTACACCTTC
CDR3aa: CASSLYQRYGYTF

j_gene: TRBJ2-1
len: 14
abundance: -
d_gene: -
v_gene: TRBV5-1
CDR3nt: TGCGCCAGCAGCTCCGGGACTTATTACAATGAGCAGTTCTTC
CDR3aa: CASSSGTYYNEQFF

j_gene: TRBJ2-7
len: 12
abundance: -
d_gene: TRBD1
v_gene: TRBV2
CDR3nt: TGTGCCAGCAGTGTTGACAGGGTCGAGCAGTACTTC
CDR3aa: CASSVDRVEQYF

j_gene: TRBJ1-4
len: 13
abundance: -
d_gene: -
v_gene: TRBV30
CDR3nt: TGTGCCTGGAGTCGACAGGTTAATGAAAAACTGTTTTTT
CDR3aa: CAWSRQVNEKLFF

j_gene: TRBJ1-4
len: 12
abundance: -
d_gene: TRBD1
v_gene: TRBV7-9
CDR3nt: TGTGCCAGCAGCTCTGACAGGGGAAAACTGTTTTTT
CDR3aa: CASSSDRGKLFF

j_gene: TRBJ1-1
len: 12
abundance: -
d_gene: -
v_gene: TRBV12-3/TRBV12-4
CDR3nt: TGTGCCAGCAGTTTAGAGAGCACTGAAGCTTTCTTT
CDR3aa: CASSLESTEAFF

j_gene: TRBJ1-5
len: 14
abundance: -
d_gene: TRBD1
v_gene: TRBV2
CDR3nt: TGTGCCAGCAGCCGGACAGGGGGGAACCAGCCCCAGCATTTT
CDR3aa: CASSRTGGNQPQHF

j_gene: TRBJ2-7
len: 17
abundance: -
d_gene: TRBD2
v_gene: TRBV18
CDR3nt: TGTGCCAGCTCACTACCTCGGGGAGCGGGAAATCACTACGAGCAGTACTTC
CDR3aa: CASSLPRGAGNHYEQYF

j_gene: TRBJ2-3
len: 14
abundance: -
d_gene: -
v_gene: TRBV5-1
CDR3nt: TGCGCCAGCAGCTTGGAGCCGAGCACAGATACGCAGTATTTT
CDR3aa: CASSLEPSTDTQYF

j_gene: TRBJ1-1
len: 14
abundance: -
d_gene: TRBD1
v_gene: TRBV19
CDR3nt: TGTGCCAGTAGTATAGGTGGGACAGGAGGTCAAGCTTTCTTT
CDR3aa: CASSIGGTGGQAFF

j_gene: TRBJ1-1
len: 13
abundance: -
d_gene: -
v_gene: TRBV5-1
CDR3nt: TGCGCCAGCAGCTCAGACGGAGACACTGAAGCTTTCTTT
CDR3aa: CASSSDGDTEAFF

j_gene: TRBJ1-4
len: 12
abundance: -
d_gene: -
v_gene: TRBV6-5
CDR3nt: TGTGCCAGCCTAGGTCGGGATGAAAAACTGTTTTTT
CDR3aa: CASLGRDEKLFF

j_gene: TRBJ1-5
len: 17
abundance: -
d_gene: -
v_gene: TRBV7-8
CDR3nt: TGTGCCAGCAGCTCCGTCGGGGGTGGGCTTGCGAATCAGCCCCAGCATTTT
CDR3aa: CASSSVGGGLANQPQHF

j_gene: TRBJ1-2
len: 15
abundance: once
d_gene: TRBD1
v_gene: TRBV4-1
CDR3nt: TGCGCCAGCAGCCAAGTAGGGACAGGGACTCATGGCTACACCTTC
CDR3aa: CASSQVGTGTHGYTF

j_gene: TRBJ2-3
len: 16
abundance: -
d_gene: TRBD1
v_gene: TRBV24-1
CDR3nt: TGTGCCACCAGTGGGGACAGGGGGATGGGCACAGATACGCAGTATTTT
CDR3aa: CATSGDRGMGTDTQYF

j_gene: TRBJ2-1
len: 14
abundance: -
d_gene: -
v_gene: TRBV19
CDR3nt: TGTGCCAGCGACTCCGGCTCCCCCTACAATGAGCAGTTCTTC
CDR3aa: CASDSGSPYNEQFF

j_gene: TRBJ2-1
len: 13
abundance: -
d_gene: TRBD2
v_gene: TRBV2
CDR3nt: TGTGCCAGCAGAGCGGGGGGCACGTATGAGCAGTTCTTC
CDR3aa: CASRAGGTYEQFF

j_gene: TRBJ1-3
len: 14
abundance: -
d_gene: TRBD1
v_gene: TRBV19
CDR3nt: TGTGCCAGTAGCGTACAGGGGACTGGAAACACCATATATTTT
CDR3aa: CASSVQGTGNTIYF

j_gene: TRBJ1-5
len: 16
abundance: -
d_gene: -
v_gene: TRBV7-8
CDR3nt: TGTGCCAGCAGCTTAGCAGGAGGGAGGGCTGGTCAGCCCCAGCATTTT
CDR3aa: CASSLAGGRAGQPQHF

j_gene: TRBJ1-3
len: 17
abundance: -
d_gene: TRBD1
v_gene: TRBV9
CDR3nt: TGTGCCAGCAGCGTAGGTGGGGACAGGGGGCTTGGAAACACCATATATTTT
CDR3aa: CASSVGGDRGLGNTIYF

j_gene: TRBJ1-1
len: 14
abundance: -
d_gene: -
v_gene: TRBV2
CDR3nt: TGTGCCAGCAGTGAGGTAAGGGGCTACACTGAAGCTTTCTTT
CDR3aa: CASSEVRGYTEAFF

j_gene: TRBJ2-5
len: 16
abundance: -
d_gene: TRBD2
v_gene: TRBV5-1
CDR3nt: TGCGCCAGCACCCCGGGGGGGGGCCTGGGGGAAGAGACCCAGTACTTC
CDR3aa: CASTPGGGLGEETQYF

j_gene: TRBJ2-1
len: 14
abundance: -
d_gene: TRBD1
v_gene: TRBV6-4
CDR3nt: TGTGCCAGCAGTGACTCAACAGGGGGCAATGAGCAGTTCTTC
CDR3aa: CASSDSTGGNEQFF

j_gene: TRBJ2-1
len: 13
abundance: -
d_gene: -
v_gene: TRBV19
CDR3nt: TGTGCCAGTAGTATGGTACTAGCCTATGAGCAGTTCTTC
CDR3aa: CASSMVLAYEQFF

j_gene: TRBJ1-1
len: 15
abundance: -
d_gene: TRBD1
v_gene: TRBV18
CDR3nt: TGTGCCAGCTCACTCCAGGGGGCGGGGGACACTGAAGCTTTCTTT
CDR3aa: CASSLQGAGDTEAFF

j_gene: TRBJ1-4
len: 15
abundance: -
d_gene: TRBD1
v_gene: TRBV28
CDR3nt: TGTGCCAGCAGTTCTGGACAGGCCCTGAGGGAAAAACTGTTTTTT
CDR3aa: CASSSGQALREKLFF

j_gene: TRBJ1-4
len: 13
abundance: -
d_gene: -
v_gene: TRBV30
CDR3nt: TGTGCCTGGGCCCAGGGTCTTAATGAAAAACTGTTTTTT
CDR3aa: CAWAQGLNEKLFF

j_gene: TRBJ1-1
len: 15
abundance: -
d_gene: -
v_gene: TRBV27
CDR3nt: TGTGCCAGCAGCCCCAAAGGGGGTATCGGCACTGAAGCTTTCTTT
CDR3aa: CASSPKGGIGTEAFF

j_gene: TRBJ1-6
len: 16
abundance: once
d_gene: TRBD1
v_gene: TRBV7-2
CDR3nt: TGTGCCAGCAGCTTATCTTTAGGGACAGTCAATTCACCCCTCCACTTT
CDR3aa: CASSLSLGTVNSPLHF

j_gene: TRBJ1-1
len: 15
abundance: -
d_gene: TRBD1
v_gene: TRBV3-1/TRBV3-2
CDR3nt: TGTGCCAGCAGCCTTCCGGGACAGATGAACACTGAAGCTTTCTTT
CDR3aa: CASSLPGQMNTEAFF

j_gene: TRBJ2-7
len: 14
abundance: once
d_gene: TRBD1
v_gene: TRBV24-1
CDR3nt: TGTGCCACCAGTGATACAGGGGGCAGCTACGAGCAGTACTTC
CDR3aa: CATSDTGGSYEQYF

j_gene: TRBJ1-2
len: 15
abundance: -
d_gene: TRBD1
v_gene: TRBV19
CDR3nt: TGTGCCAGTAGTATTGATCGACAGGGGGCCTATGGCTACACCTTC
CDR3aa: CASSIDRQGAYGYTF

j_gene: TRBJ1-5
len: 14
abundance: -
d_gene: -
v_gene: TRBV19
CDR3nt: TGTGCCAGTAGTATCCGGGTTAGTAATCAGCCCCAGCATTTT
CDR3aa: CASSIRVSNQPQHF

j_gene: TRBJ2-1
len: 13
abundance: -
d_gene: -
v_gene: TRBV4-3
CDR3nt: TGCGCCAGCAGCCAAGATCAGACAATTAAGCAGTTCTTC
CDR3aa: CASSQDQTIKQFF

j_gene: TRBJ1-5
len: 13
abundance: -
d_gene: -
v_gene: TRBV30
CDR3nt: TGTGCCTGGAGTGTCAGGGACAATCAGCCCCAGCATTTT
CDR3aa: CAWSVRDNQPQHF

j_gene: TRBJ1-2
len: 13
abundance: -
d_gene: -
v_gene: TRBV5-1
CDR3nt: TGCGCCAGCAGCTTGGCAGATGACTATGGCTACACCTTC
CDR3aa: CASSLADDYGYTF

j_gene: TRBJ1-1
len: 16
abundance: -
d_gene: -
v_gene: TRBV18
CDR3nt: TGTGCCAGCTCACCTCCCGGGGCAGGGGTGAAAACTGAAGCTTTCTTT
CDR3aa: CASSPPGAGVKTEAFF

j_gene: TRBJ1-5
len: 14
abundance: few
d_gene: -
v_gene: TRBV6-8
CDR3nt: TGTGCCAGCATAGGTAGGGGGAGCAATCAGCCCCAGCATTTT
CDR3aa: CASIGRGSNQPQHF

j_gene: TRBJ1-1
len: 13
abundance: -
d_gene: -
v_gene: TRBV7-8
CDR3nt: TGTGCCAGCAGCTTAGCCGGTCCAACGGGAGCTTTCTTT
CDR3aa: CASSLAGPTGAFF

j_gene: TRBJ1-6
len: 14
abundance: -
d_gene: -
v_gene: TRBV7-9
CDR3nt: TGTGCCAGCAGCCCACGACAGGAATATTCACCCCTCCACTTT
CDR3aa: CASSPRQEYSPLHF

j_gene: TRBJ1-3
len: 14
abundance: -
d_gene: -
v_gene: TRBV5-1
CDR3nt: TGCGCCAGCAGCCCAGACAACTCTGGAAACACCATATATTTT
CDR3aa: CASSPDNSGNTIYF

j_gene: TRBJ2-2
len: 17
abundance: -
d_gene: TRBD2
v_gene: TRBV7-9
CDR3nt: TGTGCCAGCAGCTTACTCCAGCGGGGATCGAACACCGGGGAGCTGTTTTTT
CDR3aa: CASSLLQRGSNTGELFF

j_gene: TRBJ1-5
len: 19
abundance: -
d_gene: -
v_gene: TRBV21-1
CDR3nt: TGTGCCAGCAACCGAGGGGATGACAGGGGGACAGTTAGCAATCAGCCCCAGCATTTT
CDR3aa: CASNRGDDRGTVSNQPQHF

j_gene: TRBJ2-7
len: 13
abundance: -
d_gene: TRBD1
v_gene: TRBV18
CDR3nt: TGTGCCAGCTCACCACGACAGGGCTACGAGCAGTACTTC
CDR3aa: CASSPRQGYEQYF

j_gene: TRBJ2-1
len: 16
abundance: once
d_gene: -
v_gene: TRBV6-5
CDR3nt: TGTGCCAGCAGTTACTCGAACTCCCCTTCCTACAATGAGCAGTTCTTC
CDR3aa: CASSYSNSPSYNEQFF

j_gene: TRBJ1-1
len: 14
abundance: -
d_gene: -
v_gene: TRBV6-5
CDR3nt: TGTGCCAGCAGTTACTTGGCAGGGCTCGCTGAAGCTTTCTTT
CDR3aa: CASSYLAGLAEAFF

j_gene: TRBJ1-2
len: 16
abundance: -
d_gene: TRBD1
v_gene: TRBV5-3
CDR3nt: TGTGCCAGAAGCTTGGTAGGGGGCAACAGGAACTATGGCTACACCTTC
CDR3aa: CARSLVGGNRNYGYTF

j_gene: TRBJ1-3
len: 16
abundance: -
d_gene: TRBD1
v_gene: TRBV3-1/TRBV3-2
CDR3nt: TGTGCCAGCAGCCCGACAGGGGCGGACTCTGGAAACACCATATATTTT
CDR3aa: CASSPTGADSGNTIYF

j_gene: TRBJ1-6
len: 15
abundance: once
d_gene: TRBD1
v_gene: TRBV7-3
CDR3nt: TGTGCCAGCAGCCAGACAGGGGGCCGTGGTTCACCCCTCCACTTT
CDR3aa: CASSQTGGRGSPLHF

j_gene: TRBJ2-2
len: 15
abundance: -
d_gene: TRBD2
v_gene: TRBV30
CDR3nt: TGTGCCTGGAGTGTGGGGACTACCGTCCGCGGGGAGCTGTTTTTT
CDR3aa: CAWSVGTTVRGELFF

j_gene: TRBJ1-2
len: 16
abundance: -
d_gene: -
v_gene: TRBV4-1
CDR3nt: TGCGCCAGCAGCCAAGATTCAAGGGAGAGTCACTATGGCTACACCTTC
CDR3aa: CASSQDSRESHYGYTF

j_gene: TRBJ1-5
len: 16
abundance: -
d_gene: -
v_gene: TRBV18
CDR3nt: TGTGCCAGCTCACCAGGGCTCCCGGGAGGCAATCAGCCCCAGCATTTT
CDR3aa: CASSPGLPGGNQPQHF

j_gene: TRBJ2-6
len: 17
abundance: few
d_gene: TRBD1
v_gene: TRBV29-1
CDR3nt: TGCAGCGTTGGAGGGACAGGTAGCTACTCTGGGGCCAACGTCCTGACTTTC
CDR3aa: CSVGGTGSYSGANVLTF

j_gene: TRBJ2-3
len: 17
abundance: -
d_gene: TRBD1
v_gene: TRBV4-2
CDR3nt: TGTGCCAGCAGCCAAGAGGCTGGGACAGGCCTCACAGATACGCAGTATTTT
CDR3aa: CASSQEAGTGLTDTQYF

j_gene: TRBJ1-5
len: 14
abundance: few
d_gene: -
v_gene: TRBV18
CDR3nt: TGTGCCAGCTCATCCTCTGGGGCGAATCAGCCCCAGCATTTT
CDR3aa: CASSSSGANQPQHF

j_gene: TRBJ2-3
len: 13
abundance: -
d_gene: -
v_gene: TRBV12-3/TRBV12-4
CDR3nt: TGTGCCAGCAGTGGGACGGCACAGGGTACGCAGTATTTT
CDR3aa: CASSGTAQGTQYF

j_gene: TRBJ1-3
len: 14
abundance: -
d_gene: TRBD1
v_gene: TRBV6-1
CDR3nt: TGTGCCAGCAGTGAAGTCGGACAGGGGAGCACCATATATTTT
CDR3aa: CASSEVGQGSTIYF